This T cell receptor beta chain originates from a study of T cells in localized non-small cell lung cancer (dated by TCRdb to about 2020). A note on the overall study: The study examined T cell repertoires in under 300 patients with early-stage NSCLC and compared tumors with uninvolved tumor-adjacent lungs. The cohort was made up of around 240 treatment-naive NSCLC patients whose localized lung tumors had been resected. A mean age of about 66 years was recorded for the NSCLC patients, of whom under 150 were male and 90 to 110 were female.

About this clone itself: The antigen it binds to is not known. No qualities accompany the bases; no much larger clone lies one base away.

CDR3 length: 14 amino acids, cysteine to phenylalanine. The kept DNA is CDR3 alone, 42 bases in frame from the first base. V was cut back by 7 bases and J by 0 bases, leaving a gap of 11 bases between them. CDR1 and CDR2 (SGHRS, YFSETQ) derive from the germline V gene. The immunoSEQ Assay was used to sequence TCR beta CDR3 regions from DNA. Per the authors' processing: To compute T cell density, TCR beta template counts were normalized to usable DNA, which was estimated by amplifying housekeeping genes. Using the preseqR package, richness was estimated by extrapolating to 120,000 templates for tissue samples and 400,000 templates for PBMC samples. Clonality was defined by subtracting Pielou's evenness from one. Tissue-enriched TCRs were identified by differential abundance testing using productive amino-acid clonotypes, minimum total count 5 and alpha 0.1. The Jaccard Index and the Morisita Overlap Index were used to measure repertoire overlap between compartments. GLIPH grouped TCR beta CDR3s together with public tetramer-defined viral CDR3s, and a viral motif had to include at least three viral sequences and show V-gene enrichment. The source is immuneACCESS, and TCRdb retained only in-frame sequences with V and J called. Part of the clones is not carried over; for the studies checked, unresolved V genes explain less than half of this, and the remainder is unexplained. That table gives V, J and clone size, and the DNA gave D and trimming. Recorded for this sample are tens of thousands of clones; around 90% of them occurred a single time. In total, the top ten clones hold approximately 15% of the sample.

What the study reported, not specific to this receptor: Because multi-region tumor sequencing was not performed, intratumor heterogeneity could not be ruled out. Uninvolved tumor-adjacent lung showed the highest T cell clonality, higher than tumor, which suggests more focused antigenic responses in the uninvolved tumor-adjacent lung. Higher T cell density in blood was associated with longer overall survival, whereas higher clonality in adjacent lung was associated with shorter survival. Of the top 100 tumor clones, a median of about 53 were detected in paired uninvolved adjacent lung; 28 were also among that lung's top 100. Because the study design was exploratory, TCR variables were selected using unadjusted p-values without false-discovery rate correction.

At diagnosis, tumor, uninvolved tumor-adjacent lung and peripheral blood were collected and then preserved as a mix of FFPE and fresh-frozen material. Blood samples were analyzed as peripheral blood mononuclear cells for TCR repertoire profiling. Rearrangement joined TRBV5-1 to TRBJ2-1; the D gene assignment is ambiguous. This sample comprised peripheral blood, obtained before any cancer treatment. The TCR sequence derives from a man aged 35-75 years with stage I squamous cell lung carcinoma. The nucleotides read TGCGCCAGCTCGGTGCTGAGCTCCTACAATGAGCAGTTCTTC. Its protein product is CASSVLSSYNEQFF.